This TCR beta chain was found in a study of shared clonotypes between healthy human individuals. Sequencing was performed with immunoSEQ multiplex PCR; in TCRdb, only in-frame clones are kept and a portion is missing. The table lists some 2,500,000 clones, over 85% of them singletons. This CDR3 has 14 amino acids. Trimming removed 3 bases from V and 2 bases from J, with 7 bases in between. Germline CDR1 SNHLY, CDR2 FYNNEI. This receptor was taken from a man aged 18 to 35 in good health. Some clones in this sample may be carry-over from other donors' samples. The chain combines TRBV2 with TRBJ2-2; D gene ambiguous. Sequenced input: naive CD4+ T cells from PBMCs. Subset reported: CD45RA+ positively selected. CDR3 loop: CASSDGDNTGELFF. CDR3 coding DNA: TGTGCCAGCAGTGATGGTGACAACACCGGGGAGCTGTTTTTT.